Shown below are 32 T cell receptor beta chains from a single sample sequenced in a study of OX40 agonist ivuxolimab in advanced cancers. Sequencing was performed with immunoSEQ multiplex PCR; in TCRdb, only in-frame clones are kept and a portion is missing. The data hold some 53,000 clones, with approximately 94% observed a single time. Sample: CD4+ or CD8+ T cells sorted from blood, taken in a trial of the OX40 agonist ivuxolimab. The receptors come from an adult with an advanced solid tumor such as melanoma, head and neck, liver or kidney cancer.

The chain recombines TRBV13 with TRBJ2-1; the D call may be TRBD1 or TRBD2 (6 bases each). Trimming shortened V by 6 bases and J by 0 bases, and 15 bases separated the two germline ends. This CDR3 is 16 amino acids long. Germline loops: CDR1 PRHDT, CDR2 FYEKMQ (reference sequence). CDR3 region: CASSPPEGGSYNEQFF. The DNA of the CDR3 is TGTGCCAGCAGTCCCCCGGAGGGGGGCTCCTACAATGAGCAGTTCTTC.

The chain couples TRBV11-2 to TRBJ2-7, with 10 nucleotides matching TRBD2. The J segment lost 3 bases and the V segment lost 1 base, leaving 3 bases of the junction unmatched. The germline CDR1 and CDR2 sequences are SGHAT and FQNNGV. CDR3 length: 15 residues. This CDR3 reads CASSLGTSGVYEQYF. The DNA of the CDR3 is TGTGCCAGCAGCTTAGGGACTAGCGGAGTCTACGAGCAGTACTTC.

This CDR3 is CASSYQGAIDYGYTF. The CDR3 nucleotides read TGTGCCAGCAGCTACCAGGGGGCTATTGACTATGGCTACACCTTC. The rearrangement uses TRBV27 and TRBJ1-2; TRBD1 agrees at 8 bases. Per germline, CDR1 MNHEY and CDR2 SMNVEV (reference sequence). V lost 6 bases and J lost 3; bases outside the gene matches: 9. This CDR3 is built from 15 residues.

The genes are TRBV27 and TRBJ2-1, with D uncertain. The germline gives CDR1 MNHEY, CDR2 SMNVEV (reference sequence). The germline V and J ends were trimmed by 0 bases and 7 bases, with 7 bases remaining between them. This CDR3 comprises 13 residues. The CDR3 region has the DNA TGTGCCAGCAGTTTATCGGTATTAAATGAGCAGTTCTTC. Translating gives CASSLSVLNEQFF.

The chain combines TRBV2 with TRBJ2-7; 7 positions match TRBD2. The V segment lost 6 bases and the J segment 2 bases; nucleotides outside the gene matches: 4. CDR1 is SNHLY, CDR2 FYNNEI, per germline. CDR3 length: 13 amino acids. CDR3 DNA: TGTGCCAGCAGGGGAGGGACTACCTACGAGCAGTACTTC. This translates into CASRGGTTYEQYF.

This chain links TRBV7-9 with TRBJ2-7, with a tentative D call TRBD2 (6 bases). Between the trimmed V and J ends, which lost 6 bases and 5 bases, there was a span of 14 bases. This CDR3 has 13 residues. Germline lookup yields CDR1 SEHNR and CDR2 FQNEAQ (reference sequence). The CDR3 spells CASSFQDYNEQYF. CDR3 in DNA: TGTGCCAGCAGTTTTCAGGACTATAACGAGCAGTACTTC. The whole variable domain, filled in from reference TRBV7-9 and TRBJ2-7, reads DTGVSQNPRHKITKRGQNVTFRCDPISEHNRLYWYRQTLGQGPEFLTYFQNEAQLEKSRLLSDRFSAERPKGSFSTLEIQRTEQGDSAMYLCASSFQDYNEQYFGPGTRLTVT.

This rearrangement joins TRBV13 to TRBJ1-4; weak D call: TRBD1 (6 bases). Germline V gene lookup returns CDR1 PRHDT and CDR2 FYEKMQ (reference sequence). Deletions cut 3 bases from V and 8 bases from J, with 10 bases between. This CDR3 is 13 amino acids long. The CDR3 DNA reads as TGTGCCAGCAGCTTTGCCAGGGGCGAAAAACTGTTTTTT. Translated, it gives CASSFARGEKLFF.

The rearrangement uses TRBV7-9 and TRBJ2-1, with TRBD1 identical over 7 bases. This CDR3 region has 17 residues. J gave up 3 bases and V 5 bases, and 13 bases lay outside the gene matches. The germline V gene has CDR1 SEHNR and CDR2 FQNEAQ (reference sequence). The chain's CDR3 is CASSGIGQGVVYNEQFF. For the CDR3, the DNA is TGTGCCAGCAGCGGAATAGGGCAGGGGGTAGTCTACAATGAGCAGTTCTTC.

DNA for the CDR3: TGTGCCAGCAGTCCCGGCAGGGCGGGAGGATTTGATGAGCAGTTCTTC. Translated, it gives CASSPGRAGGFDEQFF. The chain combines TRBV27 with TRBJ2-1; 8 bases fit TRBD2. The ends lost 5 bases at V and 8 bases at J; junction bases unmatched: 14. Germline loops: CDR1 MNHEY, CDR2 SMNVEV (reference sequence). The CDR3 sequence is 16 residues long.

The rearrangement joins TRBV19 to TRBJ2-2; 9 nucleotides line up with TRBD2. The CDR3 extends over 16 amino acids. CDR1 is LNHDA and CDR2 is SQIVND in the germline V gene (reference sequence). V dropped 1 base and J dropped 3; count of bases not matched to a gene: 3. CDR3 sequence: CASSIGLAGYTGELFF. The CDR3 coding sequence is TGTGCCAGTAGTATAGGGCTAGCGGGGTACACCGGGGAGCTGTTTTTT.

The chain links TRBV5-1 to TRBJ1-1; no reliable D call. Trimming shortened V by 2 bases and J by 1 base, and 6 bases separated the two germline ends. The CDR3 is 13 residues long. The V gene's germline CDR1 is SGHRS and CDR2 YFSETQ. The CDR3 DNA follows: TGCGCCAGCAGCTTCGAAGCGAACACTGAAGCTTTCTTT. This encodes CASSFEANTEAFF.

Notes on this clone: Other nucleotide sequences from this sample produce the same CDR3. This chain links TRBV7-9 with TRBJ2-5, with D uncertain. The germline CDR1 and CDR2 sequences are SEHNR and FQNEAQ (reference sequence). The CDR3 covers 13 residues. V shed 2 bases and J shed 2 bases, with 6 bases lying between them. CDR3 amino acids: CASSLFGQETQYF. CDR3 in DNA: TGTGCCAGCAGCTTATTTGGTCAAGAGACCCAGTACTTC. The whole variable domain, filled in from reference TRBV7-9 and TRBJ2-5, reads DTGVSQNPRHKITKRGQNVTFRCDPISEHNRLYWYRQTLGQGPEFLTYFQNEAQLEKSRLLSDRFSAERPKGSFSTLEIQRTEQGDSAMYLCASSLFGQETQYFGPGTRLLVL.

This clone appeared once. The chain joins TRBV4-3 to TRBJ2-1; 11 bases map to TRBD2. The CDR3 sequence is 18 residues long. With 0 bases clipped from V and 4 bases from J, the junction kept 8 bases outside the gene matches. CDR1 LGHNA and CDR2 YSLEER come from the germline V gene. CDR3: CASSQDGLAGFSYNEQFF. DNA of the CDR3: TGCGCCAGCAGCCAAGACGGACTAGCGGGTTTTTCTTACAATGAGCAGTTCTTC.

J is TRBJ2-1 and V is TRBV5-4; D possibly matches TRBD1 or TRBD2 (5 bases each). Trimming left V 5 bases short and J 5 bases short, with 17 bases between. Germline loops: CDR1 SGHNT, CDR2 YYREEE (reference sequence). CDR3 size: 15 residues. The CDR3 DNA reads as TGTGCCAGCAGTTACCCGCAGGGAGATAACAATGAGCAGTTCTTC. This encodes CASSYPQGDNNEQFF.

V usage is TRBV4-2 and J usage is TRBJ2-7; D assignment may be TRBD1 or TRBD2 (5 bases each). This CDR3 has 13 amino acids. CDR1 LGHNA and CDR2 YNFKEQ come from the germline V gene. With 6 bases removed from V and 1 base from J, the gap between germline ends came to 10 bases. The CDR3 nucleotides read TGTGCCAGCAGGTTGGGACCTTCCTACGAGCAGTACTTC. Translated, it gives CASRLGPSYEQYF.

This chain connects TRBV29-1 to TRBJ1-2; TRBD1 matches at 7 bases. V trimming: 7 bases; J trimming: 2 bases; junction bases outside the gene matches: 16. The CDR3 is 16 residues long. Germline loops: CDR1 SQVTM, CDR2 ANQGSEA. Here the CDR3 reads CSAAQGLRTGNYGYTF. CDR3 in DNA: TGCAGCGCTGCCCAAGGGCTCCGGACAGGCAACTATGGCTACACCTTC. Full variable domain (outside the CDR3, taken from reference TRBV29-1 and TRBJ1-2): SAVISQKPSRDICQRGTSLTIQCQVDSQVTMMFWYRQQPGQSLTLIATANQGSEATYESGFVIDKFPISRPNLTFSTLTVSNMSPEDSSIYLCSAAQGLRTGNYGYTFGSGTRLTVV.

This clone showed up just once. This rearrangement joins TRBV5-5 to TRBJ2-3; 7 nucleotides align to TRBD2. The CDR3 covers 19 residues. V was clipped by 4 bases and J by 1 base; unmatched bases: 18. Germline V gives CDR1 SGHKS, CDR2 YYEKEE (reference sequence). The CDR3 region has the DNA TGTGCCAGCAGCGTTGAGAGGGTCCGACTAAGCGGGGGCACAGATACGCAGTATTTT. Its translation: CASSVERVRLSGGTDTQYF.

CDR3 sequence reads: CASSGGTSGSYEQYF. Written as DNA, the CDR3 is TGTGCCAGCAGTGGGGGGACTAGCGGGAGCTACGAGCAGTACTTC. This chain links TRBV27 with TRBJ2-7; 14 bases align to TRBD2. CDR1 is MNHEY, CDR2 SMNVEV, per germline (reference sequence). V lost 5 bases and J lost 3; bases outside the gene matches: 3. The CDR3 is 15 amino acids.

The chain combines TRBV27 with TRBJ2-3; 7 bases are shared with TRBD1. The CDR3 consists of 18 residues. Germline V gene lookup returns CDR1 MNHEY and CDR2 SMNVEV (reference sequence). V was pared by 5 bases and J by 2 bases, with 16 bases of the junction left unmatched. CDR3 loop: CASSPSSGTALYTDTQYF. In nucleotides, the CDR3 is TGTGCCAGCAGTCCATCTTCCGGGACAGCCCTCTACACAGATACGCAGTATTTT.

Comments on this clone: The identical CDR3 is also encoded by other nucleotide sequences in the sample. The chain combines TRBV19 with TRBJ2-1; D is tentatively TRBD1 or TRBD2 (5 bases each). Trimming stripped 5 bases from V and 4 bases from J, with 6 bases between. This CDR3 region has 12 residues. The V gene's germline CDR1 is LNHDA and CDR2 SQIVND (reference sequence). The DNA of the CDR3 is TGTGCCAGTAGTTGGGGGTACAATGAGCAGTTCTTC. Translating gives CASSWGYNEQFF.

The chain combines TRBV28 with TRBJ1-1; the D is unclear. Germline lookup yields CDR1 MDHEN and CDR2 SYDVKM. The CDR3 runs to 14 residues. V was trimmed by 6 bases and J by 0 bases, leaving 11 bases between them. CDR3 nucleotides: TGTGCCAGCAGCCCCAGGTACATGAACACTGAAGCTTTCTTT. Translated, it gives CASSPRYMNTEAFF.

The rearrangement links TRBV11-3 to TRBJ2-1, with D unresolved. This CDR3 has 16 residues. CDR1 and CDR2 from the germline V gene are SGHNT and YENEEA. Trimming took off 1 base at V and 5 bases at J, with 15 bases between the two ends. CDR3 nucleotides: TGTGCCAGCAGCTTAGTCTCTGCCGACACGCACAATGAGCAGTTCTTC. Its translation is CASSLVSADTHNEQFF.

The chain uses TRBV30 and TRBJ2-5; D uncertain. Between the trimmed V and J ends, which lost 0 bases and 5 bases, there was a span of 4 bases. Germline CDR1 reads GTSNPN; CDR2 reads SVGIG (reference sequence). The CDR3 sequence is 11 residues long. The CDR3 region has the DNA TGTGCCTGGAGTGTCGGCGAGACCCAGTACTTC. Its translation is CAWSVGETQYF. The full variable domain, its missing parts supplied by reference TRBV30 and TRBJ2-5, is SQTIHQWPATLVQPVGSPLSLECTVEGTSNPNLYWYRQAAGRGLQLLFYSVGIGQISSEVPQNLSASRPQDRQFILSSKKLLLSDSGFYLCAWSVGETQYFGPGTRLLVL.

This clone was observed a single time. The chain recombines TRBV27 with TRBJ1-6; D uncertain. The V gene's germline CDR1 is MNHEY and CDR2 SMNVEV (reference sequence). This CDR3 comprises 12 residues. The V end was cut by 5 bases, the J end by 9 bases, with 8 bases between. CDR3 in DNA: TGTGCCAGCAGTCCCGGAGGTTCACCCCTCCACTTT. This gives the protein CASSPGGSPLHF.

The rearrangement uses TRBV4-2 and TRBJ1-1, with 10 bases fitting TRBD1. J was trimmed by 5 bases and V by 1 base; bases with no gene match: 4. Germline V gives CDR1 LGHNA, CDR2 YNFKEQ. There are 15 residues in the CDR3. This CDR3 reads CASSQGTGGGTEAFF. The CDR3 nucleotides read TGTGCCAGCAGCCAAGGGACAGGGGGGGGAACTGAAGCTTTCTTT.

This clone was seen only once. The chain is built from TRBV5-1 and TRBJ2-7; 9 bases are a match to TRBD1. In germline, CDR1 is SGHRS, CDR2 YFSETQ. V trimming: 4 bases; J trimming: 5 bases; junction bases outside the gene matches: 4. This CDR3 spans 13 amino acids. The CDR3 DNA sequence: TGCGCCAGCAGCCGGACAGGGGCTCACGAGCAGTACTTC. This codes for CASSRTGAHEQYF.

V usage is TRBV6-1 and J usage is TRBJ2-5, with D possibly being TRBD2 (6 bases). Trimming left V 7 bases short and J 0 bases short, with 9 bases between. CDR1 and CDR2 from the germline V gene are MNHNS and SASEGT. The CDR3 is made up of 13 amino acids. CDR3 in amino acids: CASTAGYQETQYF. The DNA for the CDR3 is TGTGCCAGCACTGCGGGGTACCAAGAGACCCAGTACTTC.

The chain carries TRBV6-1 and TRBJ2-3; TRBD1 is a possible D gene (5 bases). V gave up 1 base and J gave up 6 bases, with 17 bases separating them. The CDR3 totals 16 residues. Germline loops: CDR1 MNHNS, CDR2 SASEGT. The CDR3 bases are TGTGCCAGCAGTGAAGTTCGGACAAGGATAAGGGATACGCAGTATTTT. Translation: CASSEVRTRIRDTQYF.

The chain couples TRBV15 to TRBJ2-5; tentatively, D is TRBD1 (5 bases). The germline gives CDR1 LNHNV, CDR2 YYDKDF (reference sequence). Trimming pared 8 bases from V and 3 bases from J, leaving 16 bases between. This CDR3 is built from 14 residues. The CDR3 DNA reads TGTGCCACCGCCGGTGGACACCTTGAAGAGACCCAGTACTTC. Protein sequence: CATAGGHLEETQYF.

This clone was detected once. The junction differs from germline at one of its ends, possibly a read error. DNA for the CDR3: TGCAGCGTCACAGGCTCTGGAAGCACCATATATTTT. It yields the protein CSVTGSGSTIYF. The chain couples TRBV29-1 to TRBJ1-3; possibly TRBD1 for D (5 bases). Germline CDR1 SQVTM, CDR2 ANQGSEA. This CDR3 is 12 amino acids long.

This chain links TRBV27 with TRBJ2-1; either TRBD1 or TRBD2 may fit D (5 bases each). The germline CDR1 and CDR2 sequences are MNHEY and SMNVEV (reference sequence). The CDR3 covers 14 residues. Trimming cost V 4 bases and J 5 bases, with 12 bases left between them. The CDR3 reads CASSSYPGHNEQFF. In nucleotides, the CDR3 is TGTGCCAGCAGTTCATACCCGGGGCACAATGAGCAGTTCTTC.

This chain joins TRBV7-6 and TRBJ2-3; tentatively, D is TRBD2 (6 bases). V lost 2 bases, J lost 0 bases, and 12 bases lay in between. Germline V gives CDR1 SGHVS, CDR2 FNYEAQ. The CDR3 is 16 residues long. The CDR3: CASSLSVAASTDTQYF. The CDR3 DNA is TGTGCCAGCAGCTTATCGGTAGCGGCAAGCACAGATACGCAGTATTTT.